Reported below is one T cell receptor (beta chain). V was clipped by 1 base and J by 7 bases; unmatched bases: 10. The germline V gene encodes CDR1 SGHRS and CDR2 YFSETQ. This CDR3 region has 15 residues. This record belongs to a study of blood T cell repertoires in COVID-19. Study-wide background: The origin of the acute and convalescent COVID-19 samples was the United States, Italy and Spain. Sources were T cells, B-cell-depleted T cells, or PBMCs; the material itself was cDNA or gDNA.

Original analysis: Quantification of nucleated cells was approximated via reference gene primer amplification. Repertoires were generated with immunoSEQ multiplex PCR, while TCRdb's copy carries only in-frame clones and drops some. That table is the source of V, J and clone size, and D and trimming were worked out from the DNA. The sample has under 200,000 clones, 84% seen once. This clonotype was sampled from a human donor with acute or convalescent COVID-19. The donor label of this sample is uncertain. The sequenced sample consisted of peripheral blood. V is TRBV5-1 and J is TRBJ2-7; 8 bases agree with TRBD2. The CDR3 sequence is CASSLFPAGEGEQYF. The CDR3 DNA sequence: TGCGCCAGCAGCTTGTTTCCAGCGGGAGAGGGAGAGCAGTACTTC.